Sequencing of this T cell receptor beta chain was carried out in a study of blood T cell repertoires in COVID-19. V was clipped by 1 base and J by 2 bases; unmatched bases: 1. This CDR3 is built from 16 residues. The germline V gene encodes CDR1 SGHTA and CDR2 FQGTGA. Measured with immunoSEQ multiplex PCR; TCRdb has only the in-frame clones, and not every one. The table includes 200,000 to 300,000 clones, about four fifths detected once. The chain uses TRBV7-3 and TRBJ2-1; 11 bases map to TRBD2. Sequences were obtained from PBMCs or T cells enriched from blood (not recorded which). The TCR originated in a woman between 40 and 50 years old who had been exposed to COVID-19. CDR3 sequence reads: CASSLMTSGTYNEQFF. The DNA of the CDR3 is TGTGCCAGCAGCTTAATGACTAGCGGGACCTACAATGAGCAGTTCTTC.